These 3 T cell receptor beta chains originate from one sample sequenced in a study of blood T cell repertoires in COVID-19 (dated by TCRdb to the early 2020s). The library came from the immunoSEQ multiplex PCR assay. The clones in this table, taken by TCRdb from immuneACCESS, are in-frame only. Not every clone is retained; where verified, under half of the shortfall comes from an unresolved V gene, and the cause of the rest is unknown. Present in this sample are hundreds of thousands of clones, 85% of which were seen just once. In total, the top ten clones hold about 3.6% of the sample. Sequenced material: peripheral blood. The receptors stem from a woman aged 18 to 35 with acute or convalescent COVID-19.

This clone was counted once. The chain has TRBV7-9 and TRBJ2-7; 12 positions agree with TRBD1. Germline V CDR1 and CDR2: SEHNR, FQNEAQ (reference sequence). V lost 5 bases, J lost 3 bases, and 5 bases stayed unmatched. The CDR3 runs 15 residues. The CDR3, as DNA: TGTGCCAGCAGCCGGGGGACAGGGGGCTACTACGAGCAGTACTTC. This sequence encodes CASSRGTGGYYEQYF.

The chain employs TRBV7-2 and TRBJ1-5; TRBD1 matches 10 bases. Germline CDR1 reads SGHTA; CDR2 reads FQGNSA. This CDR3 contains 19 residues. With 4 bases clipped from V and 0 bases from J, the junction kept 12 bases outside the gene matches. The CDR3, as DNA: TGTGCCAGCAGCTGGAGGGGGACAGGGGCCCTTAATAGCAATCAGCCCCAGCATTTT. This codes for CASSWRGTGALNSNQPQHF.

The rearrangement uses TRBV10-3 and TRBJ1-5; no clear D gene. CDR3 length: 15 residues. The germline gives CDR1 ENHRY, CDR2 SYGVKD. V shed 4 bases and J shed 1 base, with 11 bases lying between them. CDR3 in amino acids: CAISGEAPSNQPQHF. In nucleotides, the CDR3 is TGTGCCATCAGTGGCGAAGCCCCGAGCAATCAGCCCCAGCATTTT.